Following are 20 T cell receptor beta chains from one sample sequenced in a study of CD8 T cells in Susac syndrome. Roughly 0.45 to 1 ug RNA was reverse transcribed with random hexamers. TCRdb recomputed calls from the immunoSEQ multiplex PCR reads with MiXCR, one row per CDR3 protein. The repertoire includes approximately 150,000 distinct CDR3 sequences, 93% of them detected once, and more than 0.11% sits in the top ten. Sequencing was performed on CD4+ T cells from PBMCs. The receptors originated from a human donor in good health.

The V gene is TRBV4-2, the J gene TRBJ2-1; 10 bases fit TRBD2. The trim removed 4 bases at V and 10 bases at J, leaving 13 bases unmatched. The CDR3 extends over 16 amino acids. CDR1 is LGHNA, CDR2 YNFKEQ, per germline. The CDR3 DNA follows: TGTGCCAGCAGCCGGGGACTAGCGACCCCGGGTGACGAGCAGTTCTTC. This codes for CASSRGLATPGDEQFF.

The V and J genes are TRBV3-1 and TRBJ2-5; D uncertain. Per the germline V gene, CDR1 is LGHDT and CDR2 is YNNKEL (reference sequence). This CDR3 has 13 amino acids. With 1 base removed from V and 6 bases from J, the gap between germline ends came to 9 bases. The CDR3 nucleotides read TGTGCCAGCAGCCAAGGTCCGGAACAGACCCAGTACTTC. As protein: CASSQGPEQTQYF.

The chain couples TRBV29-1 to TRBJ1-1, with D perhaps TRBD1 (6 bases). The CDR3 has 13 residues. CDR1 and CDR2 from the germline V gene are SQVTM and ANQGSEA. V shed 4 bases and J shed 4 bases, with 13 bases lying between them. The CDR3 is CSVAGQGSTEAFF. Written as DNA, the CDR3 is TGCAGCGTTGCCGGGCAGGGGAGCACTGAAGCTTTCTTT. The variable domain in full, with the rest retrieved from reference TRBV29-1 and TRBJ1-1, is SAVISQKPSRDICQRGTSLTIQCQVDSQVTMMFWYRQQPGQSLTLIATANQGSEATYESGFVIDKFPISRPNLTFSTLTVSNMSPEDSSIYLCSVAGQGSTEAFFGQGTRLTVV.

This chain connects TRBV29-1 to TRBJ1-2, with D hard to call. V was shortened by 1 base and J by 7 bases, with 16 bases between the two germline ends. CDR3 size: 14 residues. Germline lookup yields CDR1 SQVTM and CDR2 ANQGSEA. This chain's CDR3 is CSVEGKGSSRGYTF. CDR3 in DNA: TGCAGCGTTGAAGGTAAAGGGAGTAGCCGTGGCTACACCTTC.

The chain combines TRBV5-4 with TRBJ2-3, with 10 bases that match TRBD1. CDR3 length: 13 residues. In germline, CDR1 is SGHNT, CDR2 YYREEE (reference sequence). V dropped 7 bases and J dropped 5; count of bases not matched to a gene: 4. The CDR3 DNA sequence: TGTGCCAGCTGGGGACAGGGGCAAGATACGCAGTATTTT. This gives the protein CASWGQGQDTQYF.

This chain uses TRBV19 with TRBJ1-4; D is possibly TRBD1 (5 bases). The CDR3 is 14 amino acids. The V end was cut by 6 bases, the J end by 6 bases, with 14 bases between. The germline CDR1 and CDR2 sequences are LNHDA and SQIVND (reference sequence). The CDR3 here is CASRPGTSDEKLFF. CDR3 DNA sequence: TGTGCCAGTAGGCCAGGGACCTCGGATGAAAAACTGTTTTTT. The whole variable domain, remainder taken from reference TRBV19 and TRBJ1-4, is DGGITQSPKYLFRKEGQNVTLSCEQNLNHDAMYWYRQDPGQGLRLIYYSQIVNDFQKGDIAEGYSVSREKKESFPLTVTSAQKNPTAFYLCASRPGTSDEKLFFGSGTQLSVL.

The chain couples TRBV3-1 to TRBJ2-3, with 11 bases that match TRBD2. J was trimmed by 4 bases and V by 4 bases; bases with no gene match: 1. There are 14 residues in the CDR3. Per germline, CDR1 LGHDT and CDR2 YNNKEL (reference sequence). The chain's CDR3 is CASSLAGGPDTQYF. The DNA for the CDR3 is TGTGCCAGCAGCCTAGCGGGGGGGCCAGATACGCAGTATTTT.

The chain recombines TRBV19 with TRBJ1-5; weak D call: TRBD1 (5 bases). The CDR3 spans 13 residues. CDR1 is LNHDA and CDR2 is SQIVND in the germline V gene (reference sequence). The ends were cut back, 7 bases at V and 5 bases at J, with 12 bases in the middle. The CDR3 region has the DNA TGTGCCAGTAATTCGGGGGGATATCAGCCCCAGCATTTT. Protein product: CASNSGGYQPQHF. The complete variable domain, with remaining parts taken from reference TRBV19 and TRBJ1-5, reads DGGITQSPKYLFRKEGQNVTLSCEQNLNHDAMYWYRQDPGQGLRLIYYSQIVNDFQKGDIAEGYSVSREKKESFPLTVTSAQKNPTAFYLCASNSGGYQPQHFGDGTRLSIL.

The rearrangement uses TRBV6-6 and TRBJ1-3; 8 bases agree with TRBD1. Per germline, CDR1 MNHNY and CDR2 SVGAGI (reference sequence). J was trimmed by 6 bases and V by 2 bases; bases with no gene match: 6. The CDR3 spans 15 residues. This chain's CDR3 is CASSYVTGAENTIYF. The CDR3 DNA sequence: TGTGCCAGCAGTTACGTGACAGGGGCTGAAAACACCATATATTTT.

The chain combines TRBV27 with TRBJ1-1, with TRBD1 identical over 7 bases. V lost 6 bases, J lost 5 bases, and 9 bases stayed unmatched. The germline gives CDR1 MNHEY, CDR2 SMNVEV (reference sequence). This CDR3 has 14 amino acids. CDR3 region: CASSVTGADTEAFF. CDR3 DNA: TGTGCCAGCAGCGTAACAGGGGCCGATACTGAAGCTTTCTTT.

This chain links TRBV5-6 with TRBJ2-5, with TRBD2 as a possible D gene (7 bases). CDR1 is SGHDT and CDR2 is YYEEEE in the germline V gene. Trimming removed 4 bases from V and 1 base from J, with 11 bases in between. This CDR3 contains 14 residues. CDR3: CASSLRGAQETQYF. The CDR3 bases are TGTGCCAGCAGCCTCCGGGGGGCCCAAGAGACCCAGTACTTC.

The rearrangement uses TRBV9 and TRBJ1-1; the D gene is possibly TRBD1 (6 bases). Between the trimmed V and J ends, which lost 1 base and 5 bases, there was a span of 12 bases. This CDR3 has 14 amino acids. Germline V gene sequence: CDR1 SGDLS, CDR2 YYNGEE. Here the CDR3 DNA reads TGTGCCAGCAGCGTACTTTCTCAGGGGACTGAAGCTTTCTTT. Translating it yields CASSVLSQGTEAFF.

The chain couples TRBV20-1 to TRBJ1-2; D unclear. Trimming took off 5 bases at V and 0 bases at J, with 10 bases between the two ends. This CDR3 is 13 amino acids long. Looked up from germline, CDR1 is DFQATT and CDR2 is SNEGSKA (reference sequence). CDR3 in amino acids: CSAAEHPNYGYTF. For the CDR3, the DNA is TGCAGTGCTGCAGAACACCCTAACTATGGCTACACCTTC.

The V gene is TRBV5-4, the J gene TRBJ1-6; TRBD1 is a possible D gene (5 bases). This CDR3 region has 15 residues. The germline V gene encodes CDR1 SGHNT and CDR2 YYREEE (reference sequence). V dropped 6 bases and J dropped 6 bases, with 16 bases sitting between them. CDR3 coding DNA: TGTGCCAGCAACCTCCGGGGCTATTTTAATTCACCCCTCCACTTT. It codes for CASNLRGYFNSPLHF.

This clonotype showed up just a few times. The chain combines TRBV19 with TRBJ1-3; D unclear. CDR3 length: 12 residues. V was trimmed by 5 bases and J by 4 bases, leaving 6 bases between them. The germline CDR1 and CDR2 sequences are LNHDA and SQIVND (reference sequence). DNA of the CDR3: TGTGCCAGTAGTGTCGGCGGAAACACCATATATTTT. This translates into CASSVGGNTIYF.

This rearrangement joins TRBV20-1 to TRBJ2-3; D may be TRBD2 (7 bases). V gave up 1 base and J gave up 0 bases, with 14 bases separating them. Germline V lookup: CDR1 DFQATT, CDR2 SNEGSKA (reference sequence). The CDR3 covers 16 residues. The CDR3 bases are TGCAGTGCTAGAGTGGGGGGGGCAACTAGCACAGATACGCAGTATTTT. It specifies CSARVGGATSTDTQYF.

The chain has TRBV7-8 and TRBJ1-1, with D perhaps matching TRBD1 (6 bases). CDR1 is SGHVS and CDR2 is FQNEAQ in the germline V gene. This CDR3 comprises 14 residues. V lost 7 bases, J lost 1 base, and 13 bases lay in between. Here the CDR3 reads CASNLGGANTEAFF. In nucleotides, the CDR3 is TGTGCCAGCAATCTAGGGGGGGCGAACACTGAAGCTTTCTTT.

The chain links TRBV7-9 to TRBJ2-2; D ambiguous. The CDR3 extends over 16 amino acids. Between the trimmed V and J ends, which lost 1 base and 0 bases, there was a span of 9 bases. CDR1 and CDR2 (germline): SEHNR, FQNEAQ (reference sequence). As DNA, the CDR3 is TGTGCCAGCAGCTTAGTAGACACCCCGAACACCGGGGAGCTGTTTTTT. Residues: CASSLVDTPNTGELFF.

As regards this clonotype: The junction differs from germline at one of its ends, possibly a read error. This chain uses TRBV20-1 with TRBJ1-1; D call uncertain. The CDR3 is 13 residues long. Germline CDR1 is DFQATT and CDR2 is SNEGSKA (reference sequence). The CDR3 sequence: CSAGEVQNTEAFF. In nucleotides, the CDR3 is TGCAGTGCTGGAGAGGTCCAGAACACTGAAGCTTTCTTT.

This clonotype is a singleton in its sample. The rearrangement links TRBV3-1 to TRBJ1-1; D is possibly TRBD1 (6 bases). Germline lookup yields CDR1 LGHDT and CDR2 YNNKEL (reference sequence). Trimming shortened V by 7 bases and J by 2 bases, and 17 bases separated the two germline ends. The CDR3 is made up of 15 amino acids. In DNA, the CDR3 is TGTGCCAGCACCGAAGGGTTGGGGGGCAACACTGAAGCTTTCTTT. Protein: CASTEGLGGNTEAFF.